This TCR beta chain was documented in a study of beta chain bispecific antibodies for T cell cancers. This clonotype was counted ten times or more. The target antigen is unknown. General study results and limits: Normal T cells contributed less of the targeted TRBV signal than the leukemia cells did.

TCRdb re-called the 5' RACE reads with MiXCR, one entry per CDR3 protein. Seen here are about 15,000 distinct CDR3 sequences, around 2.1% observed once, and the top ten hold 6.9%. CDR3 size: 14 residues. The V gene lost 0 bases and the J gene lost 1 base, with 7 bases spanning the gap. CDR1 and CDR2 from the germline V gene are SGHRS and YFSETQ. Blood mononuclear cells were expanded for 3 days using either OKT3 anti-CD3 antibody or CD3/CD28 beads. Culture medium contained IL-2 at about 93 IU/ml and IL-7 at approximately 4.6 ng/ml. The sample comprised healthy donor T cells cultured with leukemia cells. V and J are TRBV5-1 and TRBJ1-1, with a weak D call TRBD1 (5 bases). This clonotype was sampled from a human donor in good health. Some clones in this sample may be carry-over from other donors' samples. The CDR3 protein is CASSLAQGNTEAFF. CDR3 bases: TGCGCCAGCAGCTTGGCGCAGGGGAACACTGAAGCTTTCTTT.